The clone carrying this T cell receptor (beta chain) has just a few counts. Its antigen is currently unknown. The sample is drawn from a study of cytomegalovirus exposure and HLA in healthy donors. Study results and caveats: Serostatus for CMV was the only available immune exposure information. Being indistinguishable, some V segments were excluded, TRBV6-2 and TRBV6-3 among them.

Use of 60 Vbeta and 13 Jbeta primers characterized the PCR. Profiling relied on immunoSEQ multiplex PCR, and the TCRdb table lists in-frame clones only, not all of them. The table lists 110,000 or so clones, around 73% of them singletons, with roughly 1.2% in the top ten. The CDR3 covers 14 residues. Germline assignment: CDR1 LNHDA and CDR2 SQIVND (reference sequence). V was cut by 6 bases and J by 8 bases, with 18 bases left in between. The material sequenced was PBMCs. This TCR was sampled from a man between 25 and 39 years old in good health and CMV-seronegative. V usage is TRBV19 and J usage is TRBJ2-3, with D possibly TRBD1 on 6 matching bases. Here the CDR3 DNA reads TGTGCCAGTAGGAACCGGGATTTCAGGGGTACGCAGTATTTT. It yields the protein CASRNRDFRGTQYF.